Given below is one T cell receptor beta chain in context. What it binds is not known. These data belong to a study of shared clonotypes between healthy human individuals. Findings and limits, study-wide: Clonotype sharing levels among donors were expected to vary with sequencing depth. Investigators collected only blood, and repertoires in tissues likely differ. Genetic and exposure-history diversity was limited by the small donor number.

Produced via immunoSEQ multiplex PCR; TCRdb's table is partial and in-frame only. The sample lists around 500,000 clones; about 84% were seen once. Sequenced material: PBMCs. This TCR was recovered from a woman aged 40 to 50 in good health. Some clones in this sample may be carry-over from other donors' samples.

The CDR3 here is CASRKDSGSLSEQYF. CDR3 coding DNA: TGTGCCAGCAGAAAGGATAGTGGGAGCCTCTCCGAGCAGTACTTC. The chain links TRBV7-9 to TRBJ2-7, with a weak D call TRBD2 (5 bases). This CDR3 comprises 15 residues. Germline V gene data show CDR1 as SEHNR and CDR2 as FQNEAQ (reference sequence). With 6 bases removed from V and 6 bases from J, the gap between germline ends came to 21 bases.